Following are 23 T cell receptor beta chains from one sample sequenced in a study of cytomegalovirus exposure and HLA in healthy donors. In the PCR, 60 Vbeta and 13 Jbeta primers were used. Profiled with immunoSEQ multiplex PCR; TCRdb holds only in-frame clones, not every one. The table records more than 85,000 clones, 76% of them present only once. The sequencing input was PBMCs. Every receptor here comes from a woman between 50 and 59 years old in good health and CMV-seropositive.

The rearrangement uses TRBV7-9 and TRBJ2-1; D is perhaps TRBD2 (6 bases). Trimming took off 10 bases at V and 5 bases at J, with 15 bases between the two ends. The CDR3 totals 13 residues. Looked up from germline, CDR1 is SEHNR and CDR2 is FQNEAQ (reference sequence). The DNA for the CDR3 is TGTGCCACCCCGACTAGGATCGACAATGAGCAGTTCTTC. It codes for CATPTRIDNEQFF.

This clone was observed a few times. The genes are TRBV10-1 and TRBJ2-5; 7 bases agree with TRBD1. There are 12 residues in the CDR3. V shed 5 bases and J 5 bases; nucleotides not matched to a gene: 2. The germline CDR1 and CDR2 sequences are WNHNN and SYGVQD (reference sequence). Here the CDR3 DNA reads TGCGCCAGCAGTAAAGGGGGCGAGACCCAGTACTTC. It codes for CASSKGGETQYF.

The chain is built from TRBV7-3 and TRBJ1-1; no definite D call. Per the germline V gene, CDR1 is SGHTA and CDR2 is FQGTGA. V was clipped by 3 bases and J by 1 base, with 6 bases between them. The length of the CDR3 is 13 residues. The CDR3 DNA reads as TGTGCCAGCAGCTTTGGCGGGAACACTGAAGCTTTCTTT. Its translation: CASSFGGNTEAFF.

This chain joins TRBV14 and TRBJ2-2, with 11 nucleotides matching TRBD2. V gave up 2 bases and J gave up 6 bases; unmatched junction bases: 8. The CDR3 runs 17 residues. The germline CDR1 and CDR2 sequences are SGHDN and FVKESK. CDR3 sequence reads: CASSQLLAGGWAGELFF. CDR3 nucleotide sequence: TGTGCCAGCAGCCAACTCCTAGCGGGAGGATGGGCCGGGGAGCTGTTTTTT.

This clone appeared a few times. The gene calls are TRBV19 and TRBJ2-2; the match to TRBD1 covers 7 bases. The germline CDR1 and CDR2 sequences are LNHDA and SQIVND (reference sequence). V lost 8 bases, J lost 5 bases, and 14 bases stayed unmatched. The CDR3 is 16 amino acids. The CDR3 coding sequence is TGTGCCAGTTTAAGTATCTTGACAGGGAAGACCGGGGAGCTGTTTTTT. The encoded protein is CASLSILTGKTGELFF.

This chain joins TRBV15 and TRBJ2-1, with D possibly matching TRBD1 (6 bases). V was clipped by 0 bases and J by 4 bases, with 10 bases between them. The CDR3 length is 15 residues. Per germline, CDR1 LNHNV and CDR2 YYDKDF (reference sequence). In DNA, the CDR3 is TGTGCCACCAGCAGAGAACTGACAGGTTACAATGAGCAGTTCTTC. This translates into CATSRELTGYNEQFF.

The J gene is TRBJ2-2, the V gene TRBV7-8; 7 bases agree with TRBD2. Germline V gives CDR1 SGHVS, CDR2 FQNEAQ. The CDR3 is 15 residues long. V lost 5 bases to trimming and J lost 6 bases; unmatched junction nucleotides: 9. This CDR3 reads CASSQESGVAGELFF. The CDR3 bases are TGTGCCAGCAGCCAAGAGAGCGGGGTAGCCGGGGAGCTGTTTTTT.

The rearrangement links TRBV5-6 to TRBJ1-2; possible D gene TRBD1, 6 bases. The CDR3 extends over 14 amino acids. Trimming pared 2 bases from V and 6 bases from J, leaving 14 bases between. Germline-derived CDR1 and CDR2 are SGHDT and YYEEEE. The CDR3 DNA follows: TGTGCCAGCAGCTTCAGGGGAAGGTTGGATGGCTACACCTTC. This sequence encodes CASSFRGRLDGYTF. Using reference TRBV5-6 and TRBJ1-2 for the parts outside the CDR3, the full variable domain is DAGVTQSPTHLIKTRGQQVTLRCSPKSGHDTVSWYQQALGQGPQFIFQYYEEEERQRGNFPDRFSGHQFPNYSSELNVNALLLGDSALYLCASSFRGRLDGYTFGSGTRLTVV.

The chain is built from TRBV25-1 and TRBJ2-1; 7 bases agree with TRBD2. The germline V gene encodes CDR1 MGHDK and CDR2 SYGVNS. With V trimmed by 6 bases and J by 8 bases, 10 bases remained unmatched. The CDR3 has 14 amino acids. The CDR3 DNA follows: TGTGCCAGCAGCCTTGGCGGGAGTGTGGATGAGCAGTTCTTC. Its translation is CASSLGGSVDEQFF.

This chain links TRBV5-4 with TRBJ2-3; no definite D call. Germline lookup yields CDR1 SGHNT and CDR2 YYREEE (reference sequence). V was cut by 4 bases and J by 1 base, with 10 bases left in between. The CDR3 totals 14 residues. CDR3 region: CASSPERGTDTQYF. In DNA form, the CDR3 reads TGTGCCAGCAGCCCCGAACGGGGCACAGATACGCAGTATTTT.

The chain is built from TRBV5-1 and TRBJ2-7; TRBD2 matches at 9 bases. The CDR3 is 15 amino acids. V dropped 5 bases and J dropped 4; count of bases not matched to a gene: 10. Germline V gives CDR1 SGHRS, CDR2 YFSETQ. The CDR3 DNA is TGCGCCAGCAGATGGCGGGAGGGCCCCCTATACGAGCAGTACTTC. This translates into CASRWREGPLYEQYF.

This chain links TRBV5-1 with TRBJ1-1; 9 bases fit TRBD1. Germline-derived CDR1 and CDR2 are SGHRS and YFSETQ. This CDR3 region has 15 residues. Unmatched junction bases numbered 5, after V lost 0 bases and J lost 5 bases. Written as DNA, the CDR3 is TGCGCCAGCAGCTTGGAGGTGACAGGGGGGACTGAAGCTTTCTTT. Translated: CASSLEVTGGTEAFF.

The CDR3 DNA follows: TGTGCCAGCAGCCAAGGAGGCCAAGAGACCCAGTACTTC. Translation: CASSQGGQETQYF. The rearrangement uses TRBV14 and TRBJ2-5; no clear D. V dropped 1 base and J dropped 1 base, with 4 bases sitting between them. Germline V lookup: CDR1 SGHDN, CDR2 FVKESK. The CDR3 covers 13 residues.

V is TRBV5-5 and J is TRBJ1-2, with 8 bases matching TRBD1. The germline CDR1 and CDR2 sequences are SGHKS and YYEKEE (reference sequence). The trim removed 1 base at V and 3 bases at J, leaving 2 bases unmatched. The CDR3 is 14 residues long. The CDR3 is CASSLTDRDYGYTF. The CDR3 DNA reads as TGTGCCAGCAGCTTGACGGACAGGGACTATGGCTACACCTTC.

The chain recombines TRBV7-8 with TRBJ1-4; D gene unclear. Trimming took off 1 base at V and 8 bases at J, with 20 bases between the two ends. The CDR3 is made up of 17 amino acids. The germline gives CDR1 SGHVS, CDR2 FQNEAQ. CDR3 nucleotides: TGTGCCAGCAGCTTAGATTCTTGGGCATCCCTCGGAGAAAAACTGTTTTTT. The encoded protein is CASSLDSWASLGEKLFF.

The rearrangement joins TRBV2 to TRBJ2-7, with D hard to call. Per germline, CDR1 SNHLY and CDR2 FYNNEI. Trimming pared 3 bases from V and 3 bases from J, leaving 3 bases between. The CDR3 contains 11 residues. The CDR3 here is CASSDRYEQYF. In nucleotides, the CDR3 is TGTGCCAGCAGTGACCGCTACGAGCAGTACTTC.

CDR3 sequence: CASSKGTSGSGLETQYF. In DNA, the CDR3 is TGTGCCAGCAGCAAAGGGACTAGCGGGAGTGGCTTGGAGACCCAGTACTTC. The chain joins TRBV7-9 to TRBJ2-5; 14 bases are a match to TRBD2. Germline V lookup: CDR1 SEHNR, CDR2 FQNEAQ (reference sequence). Trimming took 5 bases from V and 5 from J; bases not matched to a gene: 10. The CDR3 extends over 17 amino acids.

This clone was seen more than once but under ten times. J is TRBJ2-3 and V is TRBV29-1; tentative D call: TRBD2 (5 bases). The germline V gene encodes CDR1 SQVTM and CDR2 ANQGSEA. The CDR3 loop spans 14 amino acids. The ends were cut back, 4 bases at V and 2 bases at J, with 13 bases in the middle. The CDR3, as DNA: TGCAGCGTTGGCAGAGGGAGCGTCACAGATACGCAGTATTTT. It yields the protein CSVGRGSVTDTQYF.

This clone occurred once. V is TRBV9 and J is TRBJ1-2; D remains unclear. Germline lookup yields CDR1 SGDLS and CDR2 YYNGEE. V lost 3 bases, J lost 6 bases, and 6 bases lay in between. CDR3 length equals 11 residues. The CDR3 region is CASSDTNGYTF. In DNA, the CDR3 is TGTGCCAGCAGCGACACAAATGGCTACACCTTC.

V is TRBV27 and J is TRBJ2-7, with D perhaps TRBD2 (5 bases). V was clipped by 3 bases and J by 2 bases, with 8 bases between them. Germline V gives CDR1 MNHEY, CDR2 SMNVEV (reference sequence). The CDR3 runs 13 residues. The CDR3 loop reads CASSFGLTYEQYF. CDR3 nucleotides: TGTGCCAGCAGTTTCGGACTCACCTACGAGCAGTACTTC.

The rearrangement links TRBV29-1 to TRBJ2-5, with 11 bases matching TRBD2. There are 13 residues in the CDR3. Germline trimming cut 4 bases from V and 3 bases from J; bases unmatched to any gene: 1. In germline, CDR1 is SQVTM, CDR2 ANQGSEA. The chain's CDR3 is CSVATSGEETQYF. CDR3 coding DNA: TGCAGCGTTGCGACTAGCGGGGAAGAGACCCAGTACTTC.

The chain couples TRBV13 to TRBJ2-3, with 7 bases aligning to TRBD1. The germline gives CDR1 PRHDT, CDR2 FYEKMQ (reference sequence). The CDR3 extends over 15 amino acids. Unmatched junction bases numbered 13, after V lost 5 bases and J lost 8 bases. Here the CDR3 DNA reads TGTGCCAGCAGCCCGCAAGGGACGGACAGGCTTACGCAGTATTTT. Encoded protein: CASSPQGTDRLTQYF. Looking up the rest from reference TRBV13 and TRBJ2-3 gives the full variable domain: AAGVIQSPRHLIKEKRETATLKCYPIPRHDTVYWYQQGPGQDPQFLISFYEKMQSDKGSIPDRFSAQQFSDYHSELNMSSLELGDSALYFCASSPQGTDRLTQYFGPGTRLTVL.

This CDR3 is CASSPHSPDWKPKAEAFF. The CDR3 nucleotides read TGCGCCAGCAGCCCACACTCACCCGACTGGAAGCCAAAGGCTGAAGCTTTCTTT. This chain links TRBV5-1 with TRBJ1-1, with D unresolved. CDR1 is SGHRS, CDR2 YFSETQ, per germline. CDR3 length equals 18 residues. V lost 4 bases, J lost 6 bases, and 28 bases lay in between.